A single T cell receptor (beta chain) is shown here with its context. Germline lookup yields CDR1 MDHEN and CDR2 SYDVKM. Trimming stripped 5 bases from V and 6 bases from J, with 24 bases between. This CDR3 is built from 17 residues. Sequenced by immunoSEQ multiplex PCR; TCRdb stores in-frame clones only, minus some. The sample contains about 20,000 clones, around four fifths of which appear only once. This entry comes from a study of Tregs in tolerant kidney transplant recipients. Sequencing input: Tregs from blood. The source of this sequence is a human donor in good health. This chain uses TRBV28 with TRBJ2-3, with D maybe TRBD2 (7 bases). The CDR3 region is CASSPRGWGGGVDTQYF. The CDR3 DNA is TGTGCCAGCAGTCCACGCGGGTGGGGGGGCGGAGTGGATACGCAGTATTTT. Complete variable domain (other parts from reference TRBV28 and TRBJ2-3): DVKVTQSSRYLVKRTGEKVFLECVQDMDHENMFWYRQDPGLGLRLIYFSYDVKMKEKGDIPEGYSVSREKKERFSLILESASTNQTSMYLCASSPRGWGGGVDTQYFGPGTRLTVL.